This TCR beta chain was obtained from a study of chemoradiotherapy in HPV16-positive cancers (dated by TCRdb to between 2021 and 2022). General notes on the study: Candidate HPV-specific T-cell clones and common TCR motifs were defined by functional T-cell assays performed on cells from a couple of HPV16-positive patients. The study set out to ask whether T-cell immunity against the HPV oncoproteins E6 and E7 changes over the course of chemoradiotherapy and whether that immunity affects survival. TCR repertoires from more than 70 patients with HPV-related cancers were then used to track the candidate HPV-specific TCRs and motifs.

Repertoires were sampled repeatedly over the course of chemoradiotherapy so that clonal expansion in the tumor microenvironment could be followed. The full study reports these points: Among HPV16-positive patients, expansion of HPV-responsive T cells during chemoradiotherapy was associated with better recurrence-free survival. The functional definition of HPV-specific T cells came from only a couple of HPV16-positive patients, and the survival association was reported for HPV16-positive patients. Expansion of candidate HPV-specific clones and E7-related TCR motifs was observed in the tumor microenvironment during treatment, whereas no such expansion was observed for non-HPV-specific T cells.

The V end gives up 1 base and the J end 1 base, leaving 2 bases in the junction not matched to a gene. The CDR3 measures 15 amino acids from cysteine to phenylalanine. Left in the record is the CDR3 DNA by itself, 45 bases read in frame from the first base. From the germline V gene, CDR1 is MNHNS and CDR2 is SASEGT. The receptor library was made with the immunoSEQ multiplex PCR assay. TCRdb obtained this table from immuneACCESS and retained in-frame rearrangements with V and J assigned. These tables miss some clones; where compared with another copy, unresolved V genes account for less than half of the shortfall, and the remainder is unexplained. For this sample the table gives approximately 12,000 clones, of which approximately 85% were detected only once. About 5.8% of the sample lies in the top ten. Details on this clone: Its antigen target is currently unknown. The sample holds no much larger clone one base away, and base qualities are not on file.

This clonotype was obtained from a human donor with HPV-associated anogenital cancer. The V and J genes are TRBV6-1 and TRBJ2-3, with 7 bases matching TRBD1. The starting material was blood, obtained from a patient who underwent chemoradiotherapy. The nucleotide sequence reads TGTGCCAGCAGTGAAGGTGGGACAGGCACAGATACGCAGTATTTT. It translates to CASSEGGTGTDTQYF.